Listed here is a single TCR beta chain. All of the isolated RNA was reverse transcribed, so expressed TCRB transcripts were sequenced. The method was immunoSEQ multiplex PCR; TCRdb's version includes in-frame clones alone and lacks a portion of them. This sample yields around 320,000 clones, of which 12% to 15% are seen a single time; under 8.5% belongs to the top ten. These data originate in a study of beta chain features in type 1 diabetes. The CDR3 totals 13 residues. Trimming removed 5 bases at V and 4 bases at J, with 12 bases between. Germline V gene lookup returns CDR1 WNHNN and CDR2 SYGVQD (reference sequence).

The sequenced sample was central memory CD4+ T cells from blood. The TCR originated in a man between 25 and 39 years old in good health. This chain joins TRBV10-1 and TRBJ2-7; possibly TRBD1 for D (6 bases). The CDR3 reads CASSHLGAYEQYF. CDR3 nucleotide sequence: TGCGCCAGCAGTCACTTGGGGGCTTACGAGCAGTACTTC.